This T cell receptor beta chain was found in a study of PD-L1 blockade in urothelial cancer. The wider study: Earlier, patients had received 0 to 3 chemotherapy regimens. Specimens of blood held a median count of roughly 150,000 T cells. Investigators checked blood 3 weeks (second dose) and 6 weeks after treatment start.

This clone appeared a single time. The CDR3 runs 16 residues. Looked up from germline, CDR1 is MNHNS and CDR2 is SASEGT. The V and J ends lost 2 bases and 8 bases, in that order; junction bases with no gene match: 12. Method: immunoSEQ multiplex PCR; TCRdb's copy keeps in-frame clones and lacks some. Among around 56,000 clones listed, approximately 86% were seen once. The TCR originated in a man aged 45-65 years with urothelial cancer. The genes are TRBV6-1 and TRBJ1-5, with 7 bases identical to TRBD1. The source material was PBMCs, sampled around atezolizumab (anti-PD-L1) treatment. The CDR3 here is CASSEWTGSQEKPQHF. CDR3 bases: TGTGCCAGCAGTGAATGGACAGGCAGCCAAGAAAAGCCCCAGCATTTT.